This T cell receptor (beta chain) was observed in a study of blood T cells in healthy people across ages. Caucasian individuals from Russia who were healthy and aged 6 to 90 acted as donors. This clonotype was detected only a few times. Antigen specificity is unknown. Notes on the study in general: For the donors, CMV status was unknown and possibly confounded expanded clonotype changes.

Next came a second PCR, run for about 6 to 11 cycles, which used a sample-barcoded 5' primer along with a J-beta primer mix. Every molecule of cDNA carried a tag from a template-switch adaptor with 12 random nucleotides. TCRdb reanalysed the 5' RACE reads using MiXCR and keeps one entry per CDR3 protein. Of fewer than 900,000 distinct CDR3 sequences listed, roughly 47% were seen once; the top ten hold roughly 19%. CDR1 SEHNR and CDR2 FQNEAQ come from the germline V gene (reference sequence). The CDR3 totals 14 residues. V lost 5 bases to trimming and J lost 4 bases, with 13 bases between them. The TCR originated in a woman aged 60-75 years in good health. The chain has TRBV7-9 and TRBJ2-3; the D gene is possibly TRBD1 (5 bases). The sample consisted of blood. DNA for the CDR3: TGTGCCAGCAGCGTCGCAGGGTTCCCAGATACGCAGTATTTT. It specifies CASSVAGFPDTQYF. Using reference TRBV7-9 and TRBJ2-3 for the parts outside the CDR3, the full variable domain is DTGVSQNPRHKITKRGQNVTFRCDPISEHNRLYWYRQTLGQGPEFLTYFQNEAQLEKSRLLSDRFSAERPKGSFSTLEIQRTEQGDSAMYLCASSVAGFPDTQYFGPGTRLTVL.